This TCR beta chain derives from a study of T-cell reconstitution after alpha-beta-depleted transplantation in children. Study results and limitations: It was surviving recipient T cells and thymic progenitors that gave some patients high TCRbeta diversity at day 60. Alpha-beta T cells present about two months after transplant were reported to originate from several hundred expanded graft clones. T-cell numbers and diversity one year post-transplant derived largely from freshly generated T cells.

About this clonotype: What it binds is unknown.

Unique molecular identifiers were incorporated when the TCRbeta library was constructed. Via MiXCR, TCRdb re-called the PCR reads, giving one row per CDR3 protein. The sample includes more than 500,000 distinct CDR3 sequences, 10% to 12% of them seen just once. V lost 3 bases to trimming and J lost 3 bases; unmatched junction nucleotides: 14. The CDR3 is 18 residues long. The germline V gene encodes CDR1 MDHEN and CDR2 SYDVKM. The TCR was taken from a female patient between 2 and 15 years old who had a stem cell transplant for aplastic anemia, so the T cells may come from the graft donor. The sequencing used PBMCs, mostly from graft donor cells, collected 180 days after TCRalphabeta/CD19-depleted stem cell transplant. The V and J genes are TRBV28 and TRBJ1-5, with 7 bases aligning to TRBD1. The CDR3: CASSFRGRRQGDNQPQHF. CDR3 in DNA: TGTGCCAGCAGTTTTAGGGGGAGGAGACAGGGAGACAATCAGCCCCAGCATTTT. Drawing the rest from reference TRBV28 and TRBJ1-5, the complete variable domain is DVKVTQSSRYLVKRTGEKVFLECVQDMDHENMFWYRQDPGLGLRLIYFSYDVKMKEKGDIPEGYSVSREKKERFSLILESASTNQTSMYLCASSFRGRRQGDNQPQHFGDGTRLSIL.